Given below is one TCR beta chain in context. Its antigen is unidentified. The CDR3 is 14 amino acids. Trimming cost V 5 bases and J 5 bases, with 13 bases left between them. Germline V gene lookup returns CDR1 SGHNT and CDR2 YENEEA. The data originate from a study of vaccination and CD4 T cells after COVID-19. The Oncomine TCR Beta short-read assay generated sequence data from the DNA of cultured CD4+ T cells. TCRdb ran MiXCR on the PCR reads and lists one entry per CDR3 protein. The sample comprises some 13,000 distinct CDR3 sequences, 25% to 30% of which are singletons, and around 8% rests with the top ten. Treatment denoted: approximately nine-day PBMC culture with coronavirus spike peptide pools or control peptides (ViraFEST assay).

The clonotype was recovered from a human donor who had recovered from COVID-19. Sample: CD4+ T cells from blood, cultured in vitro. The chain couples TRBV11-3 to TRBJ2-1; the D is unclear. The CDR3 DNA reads TGTGCCAGCAGCGAGCCGGAGTTAGACAATGAGCAGTTCTTC. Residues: CASSEPELDNEQFF.